Listed here are 18 T cell receptor beta chains from one sample, sequenced in a study of blood T cell repertoires in COVID-19. The assay was immunoSEQ multiplex PCR, and TCRdb's table has in-frame clones only and misses some. The sample consists of 280,000 or so clones, about nine tenths of them appearing once. Sequenced input: peripheral blood. These TCRs come from a woman under 40 who had recovered from COVID-19.

The CDR3 protein is CASSLGAGFTDTQYF. The CDR3 nucleotides read TGCGCCAGCAGCTTGGGGGCGGGTTTCACAGATACGCAGTATTTT. The chain recombines TRBV5-1 with TRBJ2-3; D is perhaps TRBD2 (5 bases). The CDR3 totals 15 residues. Germline loops: CDR1 SGHRS, CDR2 YFSETQ. Trimming pared 0 bases from V and 2 bases from J, leaving 10 bases between.

The rearrangement links TRBV7-8 to TRBJ1-1, with TRBD1 matching over 8 bases. CDR1 and CDR2 from the germline V gene are SGHVS and FQNEAQ. This CDR3 comprises 17 residues. Trimming cost V 4 bases and J 4 bases; bases outside gene matches: 14. CDR3 residues: CASSSTFLGQGGTEAFF. DNA of the CDR3: TGTGCCAGCAGCTCCACATTCCTCGGACAGGGTGGCACTGAAGCTTTCTTT. The full variable domain, with the rest looked up from reference TRBV7-8 and TRBJ1-1, is GAGVSQSPRYKVAKRGQDVALRCDPISGHVSLFWYQQALGQGPEFLTYFQNEAQLDKSGLPSDRFFAERPEGSVSTLKIQRTQQEDSAVYLCASSSTFLGQGGTEAFFGQGTRLTVV.

This clone was recorded once. The V call is TRBV5-6, the J call TRBJ2-7, with TRBD1 identical over 8 bases. The germline gives CDR1 SGHDT, CDR2 YYEEEE. The CDR3 runs to 12 residues. The CDR3 protein is CASSLGRGLKTV. In nucleotides, the CDR3 is TGTGCCAGCAGCTTGGGCAGGGGGCTCAAAACGGTC.

This chain joins TRBV11-2 and TRBJ1-4; D ambiguous. Trimming left V 1 base short and J 8 bases short, with 11 bases between. This CDR3 is built from 14 residues. Germline V lookup: CDR1 SGHAT, CDR2 FQNNGV. The CDR3 reads CASSLAGMKEKLFF. The CDR3 coding sequence is TGTGCCAGCAGCTTAGCGGGGATGAAAGAAAAACTGTTTTTT.

Only one count was recorded for this clone. The sample carries other DNA sequences with the same CDR3. This sequence joins TRBV2 and TRBJ2-2; D is undetermined. The CDR3 is 11 amino acids. Germline assignment: CDR1 SNHLY and CDR2 FYNNEI. V was clipped by 6 bases and J by 6 bases, with 5 bases between them. CDR3 residues: CASRGSGELFF. CDR3 nucleotide sequence: TGTGCCAGCAGGGGCTCCGGGGAGCTGTTTTTT.

The J gene is TRBJ2-1, the V gene TRBV6-2 or TRBV6-3; possibly TRBD1 for D (5 bases). This CDR3 comprises 19 residues. Between the trimmed V and J ends, which lost 2 bases and 1 base, there was a span of 21 bases. Germline V gene sequence: CDR1 MNHEY, CDR2 SVGEGT. CDR3 nucleotides: TGTGCCAGCAGTTACAGGGGCAGAACTGCTATTTCTTCCTACAATGAGCAGTTCTTC. Its translation: CASSYRGRTAISSYNEQFF.

This clone was found once. The genes are TRBV7-9 and TRBJ1-2, with D possibly TRBD1 on 6 matching bases. The V and J ends lost 10 bases and 10 bases respectively, with 25 bases between them. From germline, CDR1 is SEHNR and CDR2 FQNEAQ (reference sequence). This CDR3 contains 14 residues. CDR3 nucleotide sequence: TGTGCCACTGGACAGTCTTCCGTGCTTTCGAACTACACCTTC. Translating gives CATGQSSVLSNYTF. Full variable domain (remainder filled in from reference TRBV7-9 and TRBJ1-2): DTGVSQNPRHKITKRGQNVTFRCDPISEHNRLYWYRQTLGQGPEFLTYFQNEAQLEKSRLLSDRFSAERPKGSFSTLEIQRTEQGDSAMYLCATGQSSVLSNYTFGSGTRLTVV.

The J gene is TRBJ1-5, the V gene TRBV7-8; the match to TRBD1 covers 9 bases. Germline-derived CDR1 and CDR2 are SGHVS and FQNEAQ. V trimming: 2 bases; J trimming: 5 bases; junction bases outside the gene matches: 4. The CDR3 is made up of 15 amino acids. DNA of the CDR3: TGTGCCAGCAGCTTACAGACAGGGGGTGATCAGCCCCAGCATTTT. Encoded protein: CASSLQTGGDQPQHF.

There are a few counts of this clone. In nucleotides, the CDR3 is TGTGCCAGCAGCTTGTCCGGGCAAGAGACCCAGTACTTC. Encoded protein: CASSLSGQETQYF. The rearrangement uses TRBV5-4 and TRBJ2-5; D call uncertain. Germline V gene lookup returns CDR1 SGHNT and CDR2 YYREEE (reference sequence). The CDR3 is 13 amino acids. The germline V and J ends were trimmed by 1 base and 2 bases, with 6 bases remaining between them.

Ten or more counts support this clone. The chain combines TRBV3-1 (or the pseudogene TRBV3-2) with TRBJ1-1; 7 bases agree with TRBD1. V lost 4 bases to trimming and J lost 4 bases; unmatched junction nucleotides: 6. This CDR3 has 14 residues. The V gene's germline CDR1 is LGHDT and CDR2 YNNKEL (reference sequence). This CDR3 reads CASSRRTGFTEAFF. CDR3 nucleotide sequence: TGTGCCAGCAGCCGCCGGACAGGATTCACTGAAGCTTTCTTT.

The J gene is TRBJ2-5, the V gene TRBV9; 9 bases fit TRBD2. The germline CDR1 and CDR2 sequences are SGDLS and YYNGEE. V gave up 4 bases and J gave up 0 bases; unmatched junction bases: 7. The CDR3 contains 16 residues. The CDR3 here is CASSPFLAGYQETQYF. DNA for the CDR3: TGTGCCAGCAGCCCCTTCCTAGCGGGGTACCAAGAGACCCAGTACTTC.

The J gene is TRBJ1-3, the V gene TRBV5-1; D is perhaps TRBD1 (6 bases). V was pared by 3 bases and J by 2 bases, with 15 bases between. Looked up from germline, CDR1 is SGHRS and CDR2 is YFSETQ. The CDR3 contains 16 residues. This CDR3 is CASSWEGRDTGNTIYF. In DNA, the CDR3 is TGCGCCAGCAGCTGGGAAGGTCGGGACACTGGAAACACCATATATTTT.

The chain joins TRBV28 to TRBJ2-3; D is perhaps TRBD1 (5 bases). The germline gives CDR1 MDHEN, CDR2 SYDVKM. V lost 3 bases to trimming and J lost 2 bases, with 15 bases between them. The CDR3 spans 16 residues. This CDR3 reads CASSFVSTGITDTQYF. The CDR3 DNA sequence: TGTGCCAGCAGTTTTGTCTCCACAGGTATCACAGATACGCAGTATTTT.

The rearrangement joins TRBV28 to TRBJ2-7, with a weak D call TRBD1 (6 bases). V was shortened by 7 bases and J by 2 bases, with 6 bases between the two germline ends. Germline V lookup: CDR1 MDHEN, CDR2 SYDVKM. CDR3 length equals 11 residues. This CDR3 reads CASNRAYEQYF. CDR3 DNA sequence: TGTGCCAGCAACAGGGCCTACGAGCAGTACTTC. Full variable domain (remainder filled in from reference TRBV28 and TRBJ2-7): DVKVTQSSRYLVKRTGEKVFLECVQDMDHENMFWYRQDPGLGLRLIYFSYDVKMKEKGDIPEGYSVSREKKERFSLILESASTNQTSMYLCASNRAYEQYFGPGTRLTVT.

The chain recombines TRBV5-4 with TRBJ1-2, with TRBD1 matching 11 bases. Looked up from germline, CDR1 is SGHNT and CDR2 is YYREEE (reference sequence). This CDR3 spans 14 amino acids. The V segment lost 5 bases and the J segment 7 bases; nucleotides outside the gene matches: 7. The CDR3: CASRAGQGASGYTF. CDR3 DNA: TGTGCCAGCAGAGCAGGACAGGGGGCGAGTGGCTACACCTTC.

This clone has a single count. CDR3 coding DNA: TGTGCCAGCAGTGGGACAACAGATACGCAGTATTTT. Translating gives CASSGTTDTQYF. The genes are TRBV6-2 or TRBV6-3 and TRBJ2-3; D is perhaps TRBD1 (6 bases). The CDR3 sequence is 12 residues long. The V end was cut by 5 bases, the J end by 3 bases, with 6 bases between. Germline assignment: CDR1 MNHEY and CDR2 SVGEGT.

The sample holds a few counts of this clone. V gene TRBV11-2 combines with J gene TRBJ2-7, with D maybe TRBD1 (6 bases). V was clipped by 4 bases and J by 2 bases, with 15 bases between them. Germline V gene lookup returns CDR1 SGHAT and CDR2 FQNNGV. The CDR3 totals 15 residues. The CDR3 region has the DNA TGTGCCAGCAGCTCCCCCCAGGGGCTCCCCTACGAGCAGTACTTC. It encodes CASSSPQGLPYEQYF.

Concerning this clone itself: The sample contains more than one DNA sequence encoding this CDR3. The rearrangement uses TRBV5-8 and TRBJ2-3; D not resolved. Trimming removed 2 bases from V and 0 bases from J, with 4 bases in between. Germline assignment: CDR1 SGHTS and CDR2 YDEGEE. The CDR3 is made up of 13 amino acids. CDR3 region: CASSFRSTDTQYF. CDR3 DNA sequence: TGTGCCAGCAGCTTTCGTAGCACAGATACGCAGTATTTT.